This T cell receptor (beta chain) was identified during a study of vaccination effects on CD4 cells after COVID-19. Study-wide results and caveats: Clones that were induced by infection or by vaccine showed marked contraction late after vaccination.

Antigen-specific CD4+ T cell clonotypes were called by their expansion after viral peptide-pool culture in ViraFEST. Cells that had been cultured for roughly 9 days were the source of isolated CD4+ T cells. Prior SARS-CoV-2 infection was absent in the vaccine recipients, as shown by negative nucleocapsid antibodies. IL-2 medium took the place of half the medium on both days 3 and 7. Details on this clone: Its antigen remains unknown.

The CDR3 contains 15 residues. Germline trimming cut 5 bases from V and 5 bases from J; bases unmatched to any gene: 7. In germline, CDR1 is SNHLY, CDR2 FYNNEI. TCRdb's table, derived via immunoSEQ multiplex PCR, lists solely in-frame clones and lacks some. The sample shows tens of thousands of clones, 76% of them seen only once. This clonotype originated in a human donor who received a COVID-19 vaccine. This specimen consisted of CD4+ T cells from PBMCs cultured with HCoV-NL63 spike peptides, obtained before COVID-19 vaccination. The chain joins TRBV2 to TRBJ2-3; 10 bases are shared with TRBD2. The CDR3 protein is CASSISGGIVDTQYF. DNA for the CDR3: TGTGCCAGCAGTATTAGCGGGGGGATCGTAGATACGCAGTATTTT.